This T cell receptor beta chain was sequenced for a study of blood T cell repertoires in COVID-19. Overall study context: The United States, Italy and Spain provided the acute and convalescent COVID-19 samples. In each case, the material was cDNA or gDNA derived from T cells, B-cell-depleted T cells, or PBMCs.

CDR3 size: 15 residues. J lost 6 bases, V lost 1 base, and 3 bases had no gene match. CDR1 and CDR2 (germline): SGHTA, FQGTGA. Authors' data handling: Amplification from reference gene primers served as the basis for estimated nucleated cell counts. The protocol was immunoSEQ multiplex PCR, while the TCRdb copy is restricted to in-frame clones and leaves out a portion. V and J calls and clone size are as listed in that table; D and trimming were resolved from the DNA. The table shows 68,000 or so clones, with roughly 91% occurring only once. The rearrangement links TRBV7-3 to TRBJ2-1; TRBD2 aligns across 10 bases. Sequencing was carried out using peripheral blood. The sequence came from a middle-aged man with active COVID-19. The CDR3 here is CASSLRGLALNEQFF. The DNA for the CDR3 is TGTGCCAGCAGCTTAAGGGGACTAGCGCTCAATGAGCAGTTCTTC. The whole variable domain, remainder taken from reference TRBV7-3 and TRBJ2-1, is GAGVSQTPSNKVTEKGKYVELRCDPISGHTALYWYRQSLGQGPEFLIYFQGTGAADDSGLPNDRFFAVRPEGSVSTLKIQRTERGDSAVYLCASSLRGLALNEQFFGPGTRLTVL.